The rows below give T cell receptor beta chains drawn from one sample of a study of Ad26.COV2.S vaccination and SARS-CoV-2 variants. Libraries were prepared by immunoSEQ multiplex PCR; TCRdb keeps only in-frame clonotypes and omits some of them. This sample carries 300,000 to 400,000 clones, around 86% of them seen once, and the ten largest clones take roughly 3.1%. The sequences come from peripheral blood, collected in a trial of Ad26.COV2.S vaccine versus placebo. The receptors were gathered from a person aged 18 to 59 who received the Ad26.COV2.S COVID-19 vaccine or a placebo. Each CDR3 is given with its conserved first and last residue. The order of the fields is J gene, D gene, clone size, V gene, CDR3 DNA, CDR3 protein. D genes are given only for firm matches. Part of the rows lack a size; the others show once, few, many or a class for expanded clones.

j_call: TRBJ1-5; d_call: -; clone_size: -; v_call: TRBV6-1; cdr3_nt: TGTGCCAGCAGTGAATCCGGGTTCAATCAGCCCCAGCATTTT; cdr3_aa: CASSESGFNQPQHF
j_call: TRBJ2-3; d_call: -; clone_size: once; v_call: TRBV11-3; cdr3_nt: TGTGCCAGCAGCTTAGAAGGGGGAGGCACAGATACGCAGTATTTT; cdr3_aa: CASSLEGGGTDTQYF
j_call: TRBJ2-5; d_call: -; clone_size: -; v_call: TRBV2; cdr3_nt: TGTGCCAGCAGGGGGCTCCAAGAGACCCAGTACTTC; cdr3_aa: CASRGLQETQYF
j_call: TRBJ2-3; d_call: -; clone_size: -; v_call: TRBV29-1; cdr3_nt: TGCAGCGTCCCAATCGGGCCCAGCGCAGATACGCAGTATTTT; cdr3_aa: CSVPIGPSADTQYF
j_call: TRBJ1-5; d_call: TRBD1; clone_size: -; v_call: TRBV10-3; cdr3_nt: TGTGCCATCAGCCAGGGGGCGCGTTACAGTAGCAATCAGCCCCAGCATTTT; cdr3_aa: CAISQGARYSSNQPQHF
j_call: TRBJ2-5; d_call: TRBD2; clone_size: -; v_call: TRBV27; cdr3_nt: TGTGCCAGCAGTTCTTATCCGGGACTAGCGGGGGGCGAGACCCAGTACTTC; cdr3_aa: CASSSYPGLAGGETQYF
j_call: TRBJ1-1; d_call: -; clone_size: -; v_call: TRBV21-1; cdr3_nt: TGTGCCAGCACGTCTTCTTATACAGGGGATGGGCGCGACACTGAAGCTTTCTTT; cdr3_aa: CASTSSYTGDGRDTEAFF
j_call: TRBJ1-2; d_call: -; clone_size: -; v_call: TRBV6-5; cdr3_nt: TGTGCCAGCAATCGGAACAGGGACTATGGCTACACCTTC; cdr3_aa: CASNRNRDYGYTF
j_call: TRBJ1-2; d_call: -; clone_size: -; v_call: TRBV30; cdr3_nt: TGTGCCTGGACAGGGGAGAACCATGGCTACACCTTC; cdr3_aa: CAWTGENHGYTF
j_call: TRBJ1-5; d_call: -; clone_size: -; v_call: TRBV6-2/TRBV6-3; cdr3_nt: TGTGCCAGCAGTCCACAGGGTAGGGTCAATCAGCCCCAGCATTTT; cdr3_aa: CASSPQGRVNQPQHF
j_call: TRBJ1-2; d_call: -; clone_size: once; v_call: TRBV30; cdr3_nt: TGTGCCTGGAGTGTAGGCAAATTTAGGGGTGGCTACACCTTC; cdr3_aa: CAWSVGKFRGGYTF
j_call: TRBJ1-1; d_call: -; clone_size: -; v_call: TRBV10-3; cdr3_nt: TGTGCCATCAGGACCCTTTTGGACACTGAAGCTTTCTTT; cdr3_aa: CAIRTLLDTEAFF
j_call: TRBJ2-1; d_call: -; clone_size: -; v_call: TRBV25-1; cdr3_nt: TGTGCCAGCAGTGAAAGCACTAGCTCCTACAATGAGCAGTTCTTC; cdr3_aa: CASSESTSSYNEQFF
j_call: TRBJ1-2; d_call: -; clone_size: -; v_call: TRBV7-9; cdr3_nt: TGTGCCAGCAGCTCACCCCGGGGCAGGTCGGAGGATAACTATGGCTACACCTTC; cdr3_aa: CASSSPRGRSEDNYGYTF
j_call: TRBJ2-1; d_call: TRBD2; clone_size: -; v_call: TRBV5-1; cdr3_nt: TGCGCCAGCGGAGCTAGCGGGGGGTTGTATGAGCAGTTCTTC; cdr3_aa: CASGASGGLYEQFF
j_call: TRBJ2-6; d_call: -; clone_size: -; v_call: TRBV6-2/TRBV6-3; cdr3_nt: TGTGCCAGCAGTTACTCGCGGGGACAGAGGCTGGGGGCCAACGTCCTGACTTTC; cdr3_aa: CASSYSRGQRLGANVLTF
j_call: TRBJ1-2; d_call: -; clone_size: once; v_call: TRBV19; cdr3_nt: TGTGCCAGTAGTATGGCGGCTATCTATGGCTACACCTTC; cdr3_aa: CASSMAAIYGYTF
j_call: TRBJ2-1; d_call: -; clone_size: -; v_call: TRBV19; cdr3_nt: TGTGCCAGTAGTATAGGAGGGGCCCGTTACAATGAGCAGTTCTTC; cdr3_aa: CASSIGGARYNEQFF
j_call: TRBJ1-1; d_call: TRBD1; clone_size: -; v_call: TRBV25-1; cdr3_nt: TGTGCCAACATACGGGGACAGCCGACCTTT; cdr3_aa: CANIRGQPTF
j_call: TRBJ1-2; d_call: -; clone_size: -; v_call: TRBV11-2; cdr3_nt: TGTGCCAGCAGCTTAATGCAGGGGCACTATGGCTACACCTTC; cdr3_aa: CASSLMQGHYGYTF
j_call: TRBJ1-2; d_call: -; clone_size: -; v_call: TRBV5-1; cdr3_nt: TGCGCCAGCAGCTTGGAACAGGGATGGTCGGCCCGCTTCTATGGCTACACCTTC; cdr3_aa: CASSLEQGWSARFYGYTF
j_call: TRBJ2-7; d_call: TRBD2; clone_size: -; v_call: TRBV3-1/TRBV3-2; cdr3_nt: TGTGCCAGCAGCCAAGTTTGGGACTATTCCTACGAGCAGTACTTC; cdr3_aa: CASSQVWDYSYEQYF
j_call: TRBJ1-1; d_call: -; clone_size: -; v_call: TRBV4-3; cdr3_nt: TGCGCCAGCACCACAACATGGGGCACTGAAGCTTTCTTT; cdr3_aa: CASTTTWGTEAFF
j_call: TRBJ1-5; d_call: -; clone_size: few; v_call: TRBV12-5; cdr3_nt: TGTGCTAGTGGTTTGGTACGACAGGGCAATCAGCCCCAGCATTTT; cdr3_aa: CASGLVRQGNQPQHF
j_call: TRBJ1-6; d_call: -; clone_size: -; v_call: TRBV6-4; cdr3_nt: TGTGCCAGCAGTGACTCGCACGGCACCGTTTCACCCCTCCACTTT; cdr3_aa: CASSDSHGTVSPLHF
j_call: TRBJ2-7; d_call: TRBD1; clone_size: -; v_call: TRBV23-1; cdr3_nt: TGCGCCAGCAGTCAATCGATTAACGGGACAGGGCAATCCTACGAGCAGTACTTC; cdr3_aa: CASSQSINGTGQSYEQYF
j_call: TRBJ2-3; d_call: TRBD1; clone_size: -; v_call: TRBV7-9; cdr3_nt: TGTGCCAGCAGCCCAAGGGACAGAGCTAGCACAGATACGCAGTATTTT; cdr3_aa: CASSPRDRASTDTQYF
j_call: TRBJ2-3; d_call: -; clone_size: -; v_call: TRBV19; cdr3_nt: TGTGCCAGTAGTAGTCGGTGGGGCACAGATACGCAGTATTTT; cdr3_aa: CASSSRWGTDTQYF
j_call: TRBJ2-7; d_call: -; clone_size: -; v_call: TRBV11-2; cdr3_nt: TGTGCCAGCAGCTTGAACCGAATCTACGAGCAGTACTTC; cdr3_aa: CASSLNRIYEQYF
j_call: TRBJ2-2; d_call: -; clone_size: -; v_call: TRBV7-6; cdr3_nt: TGTGCCAGCAGGCGAAGTTCAGGGCGCACCGGGGAGCTGTTTTTT; cdr3_aa: CASRRSSGRTGELFF
j_call: TRBJ2-1; d_call: TRBD1; clone_size: -; v_call: TRBV30; cdr3_nt: TGTGCCTGGAGTGTAGGGACAGGAAGAAATGAGCAGTTCTTC; cdr3_aa: CAWSVGTGRNEQFF
j_call: TRBJ2-5; d_call: -; clone_size: -; v_call: TRBV15; cdr3_nt: TGTGCCACCAGCAGAGATATGGCAGAACCAATTGGAGAGACCCAGTACTTC; cdr3_aa: CATSRDMAEPIGETQYF
j_call: TRBJ2-3; d_call: -; clone_size: -; v_call: TRBV9; cdr3_nt: TGTGCCAGCAGCATAGGACAGCTAGATACGCAGTATTTT; cdr3_aa: CASSIGQLDTQYF
j_call: TRBJ1-3; d_call: -; clone_size: -; v_call: TRBV3-1/TRBV3-2; cdr3_nt: TGTGCCAGCAGCCAAGGGGGACTCCTGCCGTCTGGAAACACCATATATTTT; cdr3_aa: CASSQGGLLPSGNTIYF
j_call: TRBJ1-1; d_call: -; clone_size: few; v_call: TRBV5-4; cdr3_nt: TGTGCCAGCAGCCCCCGGGTAGTGCCGAACACTGAAGCTTTCTTT; cdr3_aa: CASSPRVVPNTEAFF
j_call: TRBJ2-5; d_call: TRBD2; clone_size: -; v_call: TRBV4-1; cdr3_nt: TGCGCCAGCAGCCGGCTAGCGGACCAAGAGACCCAGTACTTC; cdr3_aa: CASSRLADQETQYF
j_call: TRBJ1-6; d_call: TRBD1; clone_size: -; v_call: TRBV4-3; cdr3_nt: TGCGCCAGCAGCCAGGACCTGACAGGGGGCTTAACGGATTCACCCCTCCACTTT; cdr3_aa: CASSQDLTGGLTDSPLHF
j_call: TRBJ2-5; d_call: -; clone_size: -; v_call: TRBV30; cdr3_nt: TGTGCCTGCTCATTGGGAGAGACCCAGTACTTC; cdr3_aa: CACSLGETQYF
j_call: TRBJ1-6; d_call: -; clone_size: -; v_call: TRBV18; cdr3_nt: TGTGCCAGCTCACCAACTAATTCACCCCTCCACTTT; cdr3_aa: CASSPTNSPLHF
j_call: TRBJ1-6; d_call: -; clone_size: once; v_call: TRBV30; cdr3_nt: TGTGCCTGGAGTGTACTAGGGCCGGATCTCCTTAATTCACCCCTCCACTTT; cdr3_aa: CAWSVLGPDLLNSPLHF
j_call: TRBJ2-1; d_call: -; clone_size: once; v_call: TRBV12-3/TRBV12-4; cdr3_nt: TGTGCCAGCAGTTTTTCCAGGGCCGATGAGCAGTTCTTC; cdr3_aa: CASSFSRADEQFF
j_call: TRBJ2-2; d_call: TRBD2; clone_size: -; v_call: TRBV10-3; cdr3_nt: TGTGCCATCGGGGAGACTAGCGGGGACACCGGGGAGCTGTTTTTT; cdr3_aa: CAIGETSGDTGELFF
j_call: TRBJ1-4; d_call: TRBD1; clone_size: -; v_call: TRBV29-1; cdr3_nt: TGCAGCGCCAGACAGGGGTCTAATGAAAAACTGTTTTTT; cdr3_aa: CSARQGSNEKLFF
j_call: TRBJ2-5; d_call: TRBD1; clone_size: -; v_call: TRBV12-5; cdr3_nt: TGTGCTAGTGGTTTGGTAGGGACAGGGAACCTGCAAGAGACCCAGTACTTC; cdr3_aa: CASGLVGTGNLQETQYF
j_call: TRBJ1-6; d_call: -; clone_size: few; v_call: TRBV16; cdr3_nt: TGTGCCAGCAGCTTGGACCACAATTCACCCCTCCACTTT; cdr3_aa: CASSLDHNSPLHF
j_call: TRBJ2-3; d_call: -; clone_size: -; v_call: TRBV19; cdr3_nt: TGTGCCAGTAGTAACCTGGCCAGCGTAAGGGGTACGCAGTATTTT; cdr3_aa: CASSNLASVRGTQYF
j_call: TRBJ2-1; d_call: TRBD1; clone_size: -; v_call: TRBV27; cdr3_nt: TGTGCCAGCAGTTCTGGACAGGGTGTGGATGAGCAGTTCTTC; cdr3_aa: CASSSGQGVDEQFF
j_call: TRBJ1-1; d_call: -; clone_size: -; v_call: TRBV25-1; cdr3_nt: TGTGCCAGCAGTGAAGACGGGCTATCGAACACTGAAGCTTTCTTT; cdr3_aa: CASSEDGLSNTEAFF
j_call: TRBJ2-1; d_call: -; clone_size: -; v_call: TRBV5-4; cdr3_nt: TGTGCCAGCAGCTTTGCCTCACTGGGGCAGTTCTTC; cdr3_aa: CASSFASLGQFF
j_call: TRBJ2-1; d_call: TRBD2; clone_size: -; v_call: TRBV30; cdr3_nt: TGTGCCTGGAGTGTCGTCGCGGGGGGGCCCCTAAGGAGCTTCTACAATGAGCAGTTCTTC; cdr3_aa: CAWSVVAGGPLRSFYNEQFF
j_call: TRBJ2-7; d_call: -; clone_size: -; v_call: TRBV5-4; cdr3_nt: TGTGCCAGCAGCCCCACGGTAATAGACTCCTACGAGCAGTACTTC; cdr3_aa: CASSPTVIDSYEQYF
j_call: TRBJ1-2; d_call: -; clone_size: -; v_call: TRBV5-1; cdr3_nt: TGCGCCAGCAGCTTTACCCGGGCGAATGGCTACACCTTC; cdr3_aa: CASSFTRANGYTF
j_call: TRBJ2-1; d_call: TRBD2; clone_size: once; v_call: TRBV30; cdr3_nt: TGTGCCTGGAGTGTAACAGAGCGGGGGACCTACAATGAGCAGTTCTTC; cdr3_aa: CAWSVTERGTYNEQFF
j_call: TRBJ2-6; d_call: -; clone_size: -; v_call: TRBV5-1; cdr3_nt: TGCGCCAGCAGCTTGGTTAGGGGGGCGCCTATTTCTGGGGCCAACGTCCTGACTTTC; cdr3_aa: CASSLVRGAPISGANVLTF